A selection of T cell receptor beta chains follows, all from one sample in a study of blood T cells in healthy people across ages. TCRdb ran MiXCR on the 5' RACE reads and lists one entry per CDR3 protein. Of approximately 770,000 distinct CDR3 sequences detected, 58% appear once; the ten largest clones hold approximately 23%. Input material: blood. These receptors all come from a man aged 30-40 years in good health. Both conserved end residues are part of each CDR3. D genes are given only for firm matches. Size is stated for part of the rows, as once, few or many counts, or as a class when the clone is expanded.

clone size,D gene,V gene,CDR3 length,J gene,CDR3 DNA,CDR3 protein
-,-,TRBV12-3/TRBV12-4,13,TRBJ2-2,TGTGCCAGCAGAGGGTGGGGGACCGGGGAGCTGTTTTTT,CASRGWGTGELFF
-,TRBD1,TRBV12-3/TRBV12-4,14,TRBJ2-1,TGTGCCAGCAGCCTGACAGGGGGCGGCGATGAGCAGTTCTTC,CASSLTGGGDEQFF
once,TRBD2,TRBV2,13,TRBJ2-3,TGTGCCAGCGGACTAGCGGGCACAGATACGCGGTATTTT,CASGLAGTDTRYF
-,-,TRBV20-1,15,TRBJ1-5,TGCAGTGCTACCCGGCTAGGGGGGAACCAAGAGACCCAGCATTTT,CSATRLGGNQETQHF
once,-,TRBV5-1,13,TRBJ2-3,TGCGCCAGCAGCTTCGGTAATGTAGATACGCAGTATTTT,CASSFGNVDTQYF
-,-,TRBV6-5,16,TRBJ2-3,TGTGCCGGCAGTTACGCATGGACCGGGGTGGGAGATACGCAGTATTTT,CAGSYAWTGVGDTQYF
-,-,TRBV29-1,15,TRBJ1-2,TGCAGCGTTGAAGAAGTGGGGGCAAGGCGCTATGGCTACACCTTC,CSVEEVGARRYGYTF
few,-,TRBV29-1,14,TRBJ2-7,TGCAGCGTGCTTAACAGGACTAAGGAATACGAGCAGTACTTC,CSVLNRTKEYEQYF
-,TRBD2,TRBV4-1,15,TRBJ2-7,TGCGCCAGCAGCCAAGATCGGGGGGGGGCGGGCGAGCAGTACTTC,CASSQDRGGAGEQYF
-,-,TRBV7-9,12,TRBJ2-7,TGTGCCAGCAGCTTAAGTTTCCACGAGCAGTACTTC,CASSLSFHEQYF
-,TRBD1,TRBV20-1,13,TRBJ1-2,TGCAGTGGAATCCGGGACAGGAGTTATGGCTACACCTTC,CSGIRDRSYGYTF
-,TRBD2,TRBV7-9,14,TRBJ2-5,TGTGCCAGCAGTCCTAGCGGGGAGCAAGAGACCCAGTACTTC,CASSPSGEQETQYF
-,-,TRBV11-2,16,TRBJ2-6,TGTGCCAGTAAGCGTCCCGGGTACTCTGGGGCCAACGTCCTGACTTTC,CASKRPGYSGANVLTF
once,TRBD2,TRBV27,15,TRBJ2-5,TGTGCCAGCAGACCAACAGCGGGAGACGAAGAGACCCAGTACTTC,CASRPTAGDEETQYF